These 30 T cell receptor beta chains share one sample of origin, sequenced in a study of blood T cell repertoires in COVID-19. The method was immunoSEQ multiplex PCR; TCRdb's version includes in-frame clones alone and lacks a portion of them. This sample has around 450,000 clones, with 87% found just once. Sequencing was performed on PBMCs or T cells enriched from blood (not recorded which). These receptors all come from a woman between 18 and 29 years old who had recovered from COVID-19.

This clone was observed once. The chain links TRBV9 to TRBJ1-2; D unresolved. There are 13 residues in the CDR3. From germline, CDR1 is SGDLS and CDR2 YYNGEE. The V end lost 7 bases, the J end lost 0 bases, and 10 bases lay between the germline ends. The CDR3 DNA follows: TGTGCCAGCTCTCCCCTTCCTAACTATGGCTACACCTTC. Translating gives CASSPLPNYGYTF.

The chain links TRBV7-3 to TRBJ1-2, with 8 bases that match TRBD1. J was trimmed by 4 bases and V by 6 bases; bases with no gene match: 4. CDR1 and CDR2 from the germline V gene are SGHTA and FQGTGA. The CDR3 length is 13 residues. CDR3 amino acids: CASSSTGAYGYTF. The CDR3 DNA sequence: TGTGCCAGCAGTTCGACAGGGGCCTATGGCTACACCTTC.

The gene calls are TRBV3-1 (or the pseudogene TRBV3-2) and TRBJ2-2; no clear D gene. The CDR3 is 12 amino acids. The V gene's germline CDR1 is LGHDT and CDR2 YNNKEL (reference sequence). Trimming left V 4 bases short and J 4 bases short, with 4 bases between. DNA of the CDR3: TGTGCCAGCAGCCCCCTCACCGGGGAGCTGTTTTTT. Translating it yields CASSPLTGELFF.

This clone was detected many times. The rearrangement uses TRBV7-8 and TRBJ1-1; the D gene is possibly TRBD1 (5 bases). This CDR3 has 14 residues. CDR1 is SGHVS and CDR2 is FQNEAQ in the germline V gene. Trimming pared 4 bases from V and 1 base from J, leaving 10 bases between. CDR3 in DNA: TGTGCCAGCAGCTCTGGGACTTCGAACACTGAAGCTTTCTTT. Its protein product is CASSSGTSNTEAFF.

The chain is built from TRBV5-4 and TRBJ2-5, with D perhaps matching TRBD1 (5 bases). Germline CDR1 SGHNT, CDR2 YYREEE (reference sequence). The CDR3 is 15 amino acids. V lost 4 bases and J 5 bases, leaving 18 bases between the germline ends. CDR3 DNA sequence: TGTGCCAGCAGCGTCCGACAGCCCGGGTGGGAGACCCAGTACTTC. Translating it yields CASSVRQPGWETQYF.

This chain uses TRBV6-2 or TRBV6-3 with TRBJ2-7, with no clear D. V gave up 6 bases and J gave up 2 bases, with 17 bases separating them. This CDR3 spans 15 amino acids. From germline, CDR1 is MNHEY and CDR2 SVGEGT. The CDR3 region has the DNA TGTGCCAGCAGCCCTGGTCGTTTTGGAGCCTACGAGCAGTACTTC. Translated, it gives CASSPGRFGAYEQYF.

The chain has TRBV7-2 and TRBJ2-7, with 8 bases that match TRBD2. Germline assignment: CDR1 SGHTA and CDR2 FQGNSA. The CDR3 has 14 amino acids. V trimming: 8 bases; J trimming: 4 bases; junction bases outside the gene matches: 10. The CDR3 region is CASHLGGAGYEQYF. Written as DNA, the CDR3 is TGTGCCAGCCACCTCGGGGGGGCGGGGTACGAGCAGTACTTC.

The rearrangement uses TRBV11-1 and TRBJ2-3; 12 nucleotides line up with TRBD2. This CDR3 comprises 15 residues. Germline CDR1 SGHAT, CDR2 FQDESV (reference sequence). V trimming: 8 bases; J trimming: 3 bases; junction bases outside the gene matches: 6. The CDR3 is CASGPTSGGTDTQYF. CDR3 DNA: TGTGCCAGCGGCCCCACTAGCGGGGGGACAGATACGCAGTATTTT. Filled out from reference TRBV11-1 and TRBJ2-3, the complete variable domain reads EAEVAQSPRYKITEKSQAVAFWCDPISGHATLYWYRQILGQGPELLVQFQDESVVDDSQLPKDRFSAERLKGVDSTLKIQPAELGDSAMYLCASGPTSGGTDTQYFGPGTRLTVL.

V and J are TRBV18 and TRBJ1-1; D not certain. The CDR3 runs 18 residues. Trimming removed 1 base from V and 4 bases from J, with 22 bases in between. Per germline, CDR1 KGHSH and CDR2 LQKENI. CDR3 amino acids: CASSPLAFYPGSPTEAFF. DNA for the CDR3: TGTGCCAGCTCACCACTTGCATTTTATCCGGGGTCCCCCACTGAAGCTTTCTTT.

The chain couples TRBV24-1 to TRBJ2-7, with 7 bases lining up with TRBD1. The germline V gene encodes CDR1 KGHDR and CDR2 SFDVKD. Germline trimming cut 4 bases from V and 3 bases from J; bases unmatched to any gene: 8. The CDR3 has 15 amino acids. CDR3 DNA: TGTGCCACCAGTGAGAATAGACAGGGTCACTACGAGCAGTACTTC. Protein: CATSENRQGHYEQYF.

The chain joins TRBV13 to TRBJ2-7; D possibly corresponds to TRBD1 (5 bases). Per the germline V gene, CDR1 is PRHDT and CDR2 is FYEKMQ (reference sequence). V was trimmed by 8 bases and J by 2 bases, leaving 19 bases between them. The CDR3 has 15 amino acids. As DNA, the CDR3 is TGTGCCAGCTCCCCCTCGACAGACAAAGCCTACGAGCAGTACTTC. It translates to CASSPSTDKAYEQYF. The complete variable domain, with remaining parts taken from reference TRBV13 and TRBJ2-7, reads AAGVIQSPRHLIKEKRETATLKCYPIPRHDTVYWYQQGPGQDPQFLISFYEKMQSDKGSIPDRFSAQQFSDYHSELNMSSLELGDSALYFCASSPSTDKAYEQYFGPGTRLTVT.

The chain uses TRBV7-2 and TRBJ2-1; TRBD2 aligns across 11 bases. Germline CDR1 SGHTA, CDR2 FQGNSA. The CDR3 length is 19 residues. After removal of 4 bases from V and 0 bases from J, the junction contained 11 bases not matched to a gene. The CDR3 spells CASSWVGTSGNPSYNEQFF. CDR3 sequence (DNA): TGTGCCAGCAGCTGGGTCGGGACTAGCGGCAATCCCTCCTACAATGAGCAGTTCTTC.

This clone was counted only a few times. This chain uses TRBV4-1 with TRBJ1-3; no clear D. V lost 1 base and J 9 bases, leaving 10 bases between the germline ends. This CDR3 is 13 amino acids long. Germline V lookup: CDR1 MGHRA, CDR2 YSYEKL. DNA of the CDR3: TGCGCCAGCAGCCAAGCTGCCTCCAGCACCATATATTTT. This codes for CASSQAASSTIYF.

The chain recombines TRBV5-6 with TRBJ2-7; no firm D call. Germline lookup yields CDR1 SGHDT and CDR2 YYEEEE. Trimming took 4 bases from V and 0 from J, leaving 14 bases between them. The length of the CDR3 is 15 residues. The chain's CDR3 is CASSLTVFFSYEQYF. The CDR3 nucleotides read TGTGCCAGCAGCCTTACAGTCTTCTTCTCCTACGAGCAGTACTTC.

The chain has TRBV12-3 or TRBV12-4 and TRBJ1-2, with no clear D. The V and J ends lost 7 bases and 3 bases respectively, with 12 bases between them. This CDR3 has 13 residues. The CDR3 reads CASIGGLHYGYTF. The CDR3 DNA follows: TGTGCCAGCATCGGTGGACTGCACTATGGCTACACCTTC.

The V call is TRBV9, the J call TRBJ1-1; D is unresolved. The CDR3 sequence is 13 residues long. Germline V gene data show CDR1 as SGDLS and CDR2 as YYNGEE. Trimming removed 0 bases at V and 11 bases at J, with 14 bases between. CDR3 nucleotide sequence: TGTGCCAGCAGCGTAGGACTGGATGGTGAGGCTTTCTTT. Translating it yields CASSVGLDGEAFF.

The chain combines TRBV5-4 with TRBJ2-7; TRBD1 matches at 8 bases. Trimming at V came to 4 bases and at J to 1 base, leaving 7 bases not matched to a gene. CDR3 length: 15 residues. In germline, CDR1 is SGHNT, CDR2 YYREEE (reference sequence). The CDR3 protein is CASSPQGASSYEQYF. As DNA, the CDR3 is TGTGCCAGCAGCCCCCAGGGGGCGTCATCCTACGAGCAGTACTTC.

This clone is a singleton in its sample. The same CDR3 is also encoded by other DNA sequences in this sample. This rearrangement joins TRBV30 to TRBJ1-5, with D tentatively TRBD1 (6 bases). Germline values: CDR1 GTSNPN, CDR2 SVGIG (reference sequence). The CDR3 is 13 amino acids. V lost 2 bases and J 4 bases, leaving 9 bases between the germline ends. The DNA of the CDR3 is TGTGCCTGGAGTTTACAGGGAAATCAGCCCCAGCATTTT. Translating gives CAWSLQGNQPQHF.

The J gene is TRBJ2-7, the V gene TRBV19; TRBD1 aligns across 10 bases. CDR3 length: 13 amino acids. Trimming removed 6 bases from V and 4 bases from J; junction bases left unmatched: 3. Germline values: CDR1 LNHDA, CDR2 SQIVND (reference sequence). This chain's CDR3 is CASSGQGVYEQYF. CDR3 in DNA: TGTGCCAGTAGCGGACAGGGGGTATACGAGCAGTACTTC.

The gene calls are TRBV2 and TRBJ2-7; 8 bases are shared with TRBD1. V shed 6 bases and J 5 bases; nucleotides not matched to a gene: 6. This CDR3 contains 13 residues. Germline V gene data show CDR1 as SNHLY and CDR2 as FYNNEI. The CDR3 spells CASRTGDQHEQYF. In DNA, the CDR3 is TGTGCCAGCAGGACAGGGGATCAACACGAGCAGTACTTC.

This sequence joins TRBV28 and TRBJ1-4; no clear D gene. The CDR3 totals 13 residues. Trimming stripped 7 bases from V and 5 bases from J, with 11 bases between. Germline CDR1 and CDR2: MDHEN and SYDVKM. The CDR3 sequence is CASTPTVNEKLFF. DNA for the CDR3: TGTGCCAGCACCCCCACAGTAAATGAAAAACTGTTTTTT. Drawing the rest from reference TRBV28 and TRBJ1-4, the complete variable domain is DVKVTQSSRYLVKRTGEKVFLECVQDMDHENMFWYRQDPGLGLRLIYFSYDVKMKEKGDIPEGYSVSREKKERFSLILESASTNQTSMYLCASTPTVNEKLFFGSGTQLSVL.

This clone was found a few times. The chain combines TRBV12-5 with TRBJ2-7; possibly TRBD1 for D (6 bases). CDR1 and CDR2 from the germline V gene are LGHNT and FRNRAP. CDR3 length equals 14 residues. Trimming removed 6 bases at V and 6 bases at J, with 18 bases between. CDR3 sequence: CASGEQTLQGEQYF. In nucleotides, the CDR3 is TGTGCTAGTGGCGAGCAAACTTTACAGGGCGAGCAGTACTTC.

The genes are TRBV7-2 and TRBJ1-5; perhaps TRBD1 as D (5 bases). V was pared by 3 bases and J by 10 bases, with 16 bases between. This CDR3 is built from 14 residues. Germline loops: CDR1 SGHTA, CDR2 FQGNSA. The CDR3 DNA follows: TGTGCCAGCAGCTTGGTTCGCCAGGGAGGACCCCAGCATTTT. Residues: CASSLVRQGGPQHF. Full variable domain (remainder filled in from reference TRBV7-2 and TRBJ1-5): GAGVSQSPSNKVTEKGKDVELRCDPISGHTALYWYRQSLGQGLEFLIYFQGNSAPDKSGLPSDRFSAERTGGSVSTLTIQRTQQEDSAVYLCASSLVRQGGPQHFGDGTRLSIL.

V is TRBV18 and J is TRBJ1-1, with D hard to call. The V gene's germline CDR1 is KGHSH and CDR2 LQKENI. V dropped 2 bases and J dropped 5 bases, with 12 bases sitting between them. This CDR3 comprises 14 residues. The CDR3 region is CASSPGKRGTEAFF. The CDR3, as DNA: TGTGCCAGCTCACCAGGGAAACGAGGGACTGAAGCTTTCTTT.

The chain combines TRBV28 with TRBJ1-2, with 7 bases that match TRBD1. The CDR3 has 15 amino acids. With 8 bases clipped from V and 7 bases from J, the junction kept 16 bases outside the gene matches. Germline CDR1 and CDR2: MDHEN and SYDVKM. CDR3 in DNA: TGTGCCAGCGGATCATTTAACAGGGGAGTAGGTGGCTACACCTTC. Its protein is CASGSFNRGVGGYTF.

The chain recombines TRBV11-2 with TRBJ2-1; D possibly corresponds to TRBD1 (6 bases). The CDR3 loop spans 14 amino acids. Trimming took 2 bases from V and 8 from J, leaving 13 bases between them. Germline V gives CDR1 SGHAT, CDR2 FQNNGV. CDR3 sequence reads: CASSLFQGSDEQFF. DNA of the CDR3: TGTGCCAGCAGCTTATTTCAGGGGTCGGATGAGCAGTTCTTC. Supplemented by reference TRBV11-2 and TRBJ2-1, the full variable domain reads EAGVAQSPRYKIIEKRQSVAFWCNPISGHATLYWYQQILGQGPKLLIQFQNNGVVDDSQLPKDRFSAERLKGVDSTLKIQPAKLEDSAVYLCASSLFQGSDEQFFGPGTRLTVL.

The chain joins TRBV5-1 to TRBJ2-7; D gene unclear. The V gene's germline CDR1 is SGHRS and CDR2 YFSETQ. The CDR3 extends over 14 amino acids. V was trimmed by 3 bases and J by 3 bases, leaving 13 bases between them. The CDR3: CASSSTGPHYEQYF. CDR3 in DNA: TGCGCCAGCAGCTCAACGGGTCCCCACTACGAGCAGTACTTC.

V is TRBV30 and J is TRBJ1-5; 10 bases are shared with TRBD1. J was trimmed by 6 bases and V by 3 bases; bases with no gene match: 5. CDR3 length: 14 residues. Germline values: CDR1 GTSNPN, CDR2 SVGIG (reference sequence). CDR3: CAWRRQGASQPQHF. CDR3 DNA: TGTGCCTGGAGGCGACAGGGGGCGAGTCAGCCCCAGCATTTT.

The chain carries TRBV30 and TRBJ1-6, with D maybe TRBD1 (6 bases). V lost 3 bases, J lost 7 bases, and 16 bases lay in between. CDR1 and CDR2 from the germline V gene are GTSNPN and SVGIG (reference sequence). The length of the CDR3 is 15 residues. The CDR3: CAWSQPGRGNSPLHF. As DNA, the CDR3 is TGTGCCTGGAGCCAACCAGGGAGGGGGAATTCACCCCTCCACTTT.

The table lists this clone with a count of one. This sequence joins TRBV19 and TRBJ2-1; possibly TRBD2 for D (5 bases). Germline-derived CDR1 and CDR2 are LNHDA and SQIVND (reference sequence). V was shortened by 4 bases and J by 9 bases, with 19 bases between the two germline ends. The CDR3 has 15 amino acids. Written as DNA, the CDR3 is TGTGCCAGTAGTACCCGGGGAACGTCGGGCGGTGAGCAGTTCTTC. Translation gives CASSTRGTSGGEQFF. The full variable domain, rest sourced from reference TRBV19 and TRBJ2-1, is DGGITQSPKYLFRKEGQNVTLSCEQNLNHDAMYWYRQDPGQGLRLIYYSQIVNDFQKGDIAEGYSVSREKKESFPLTVTSAQKNPTAFYLCASSTRGTSGGEQFFGPGTRLTVL.